The sequence of this T cell receptor (beta chain) was determined in a study of T cell repertoires in cytomegalovirus infection. V was pared by 3 bases and J by 2 bases, with 4 bases of the junction left unmatched. The CDR3 runs 15 residues. Germline V lookup: CDR1 SGHRS, CDR2 YFSETQ. TCRdb reprocessed the reads via MiXCR and lists one record per CDR3 protein. The top ten hold about 15% of the sample, which has 310,000 or so distinct CDR3 sequences, about 26% seen once. The chain uses TRBV5-1 and TRBJ2-3; 9 bases align to TRBD2. This clonotype originated in a human donor in good health (CMV status not recorded). Some clones in this sample may be carry-over from other donors' samples. The material sequenced was PBMCs. CDR3 region: CASSWGTSLTDTQYF. The CDR3 DNA reads TGCGCCAGCAGCTGGGGGACTAGCCTCACAGATACGCAGTATTTT.